The present entry profiles one T cell receptor (beta chain) with its context. Only in-frame clones appear in the TCRdb table, and some are missing; sequencing was by immunoSEQ multiplex PCR. The table records 85,000 to 100,000 clones, around three quarters of them present only once. This CDR3 spans 14 amino acids. The V and J ends lost 4 bases and 4 bases respectively, with 14 bases between them. From germline, CDR1 is SGHRS and CDR2 YFSETQ. These data come from a study of blood T cell repertoires in COVID-19. Study-level information: Samples taken during acute and convalescent COVID-19 were collected in the United States, Italy and Spain. In each case, the material was cDNA or gDNA derived from T cells, B-cell-depleted T cells, or PBMCs.

This receptor was obtained from an older woman in a cohort sampled during active or convalescent COVID-19. V and J are TRBV5-1 and TRBJ2-5, with unresolved D. Sequenced material: peripheral blood. This chain's CDR3 is CASSVATLVETQYF. The CDR3 nucleotides read TGCGCCAGCAGCGTGGCGACGCTAGTAGAGACCCAGTACTTC.